This T cell receptor (beta chain) was recovered during a study of CD8 T cells in ankylosing spondylitis. Study observations and caveats: Several highly homologous variants formed a TCR beta motif that appeared characteristic of ankylosing spondylitis blood. Disease-linked clones bore a CD8+ phenotype, appearing relatively rarely in peripheral blood.

TCRdb used MiXCR to reprocess the 5' RACE reads, holding one entry per CDR3 protein. The data show a few hundred thousand distinct CDR3 sequences, with 6% to 8% seen just once and 12% to 15% held by the top ten. In its sample, this clonotype was seen once. Its antigen remains unidentified. The CDR3 runs 16 residues. Trimming pared 7 bases from V and 7 bases from J, leaving 26 bases between. The germline gives CDR1 SGHAT, CDR2 FQDESV (reference sequence). The chain combines TRBV11-1 with TRBJ2-7, with a tentative D call TRBD2 (5 bases). Sequencing used blood, either unsorted or a sorted T cell fraction (not recorded which). The receptor's source is a male donor with ankylosing spondylitis. CDR3 coding DNA: TGTGCCAGCAATAATCCCGTGGGGTTTTCGTCGGGGGAGCAGTACTTC. As protein: CASNNPVGFSSGEQYF.